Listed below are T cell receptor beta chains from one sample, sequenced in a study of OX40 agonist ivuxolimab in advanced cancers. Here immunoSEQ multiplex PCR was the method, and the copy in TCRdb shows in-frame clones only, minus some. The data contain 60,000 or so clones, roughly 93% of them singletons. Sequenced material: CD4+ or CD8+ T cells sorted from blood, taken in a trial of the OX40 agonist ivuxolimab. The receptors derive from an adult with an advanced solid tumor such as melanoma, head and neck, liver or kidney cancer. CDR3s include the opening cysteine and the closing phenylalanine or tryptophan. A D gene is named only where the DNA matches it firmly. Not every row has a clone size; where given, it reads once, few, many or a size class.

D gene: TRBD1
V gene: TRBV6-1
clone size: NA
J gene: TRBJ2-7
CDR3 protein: CASSLGDSHYEQYF
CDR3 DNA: TGTGCCAGCAGCCTGGGGGACAGCCACTACGAGCAGTACTTC

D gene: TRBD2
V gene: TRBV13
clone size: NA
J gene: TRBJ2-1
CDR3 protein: CASSSAGGYNEQFF
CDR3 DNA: TGTGCCAGCAGCTCGGCGGGGGGCTACAATGAGCAGTTCTTC

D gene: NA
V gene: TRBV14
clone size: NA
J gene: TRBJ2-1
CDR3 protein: CASSQGARSYNEQFF
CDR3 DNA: TGTGCCAGCAGCCAAGGAGCGAGGTCTTACAATGAGCAGTTCTTC

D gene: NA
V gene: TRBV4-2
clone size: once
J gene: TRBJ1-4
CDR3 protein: CASLSGRNEKLFF
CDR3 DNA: TGTGCCAGCCTGTCCGGAAGAAATGAAAAACTGTTTTTT

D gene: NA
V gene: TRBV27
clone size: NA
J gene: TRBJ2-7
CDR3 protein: CASGPGSYEQYF
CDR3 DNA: TGTGCCAGCGGGCCAGGATCCTACGAGCAGTACTTC

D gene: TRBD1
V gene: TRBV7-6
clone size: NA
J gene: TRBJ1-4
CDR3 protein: CASSWGDSRNEKLFF
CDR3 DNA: TGTGCCAGCAGCTGGGGGGACAGCCGTAATGAAAAACTGTTTTTT

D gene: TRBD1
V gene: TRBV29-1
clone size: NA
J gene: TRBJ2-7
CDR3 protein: CSAQARDSKGLDEQYF
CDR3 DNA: TGCAGCGCCCAAGCACGGGACAGCAAGGGCCTGGACGAGCAGTACTTC

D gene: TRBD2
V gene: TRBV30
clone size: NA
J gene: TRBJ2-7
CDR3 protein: CAWTGLAGDLHEQYF
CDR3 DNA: TGTGCCTGGACGGGGCTAGCGGGAGACTTGCACGAGCAGTACTTC

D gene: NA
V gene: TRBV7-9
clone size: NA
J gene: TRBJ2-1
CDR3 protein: CASSQWSGGVQYNEQFF
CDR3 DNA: TGTGCCAGCAGCCAGTGGTCCGGGGGCGTTCAATACAATGAGCAGTTCTTC

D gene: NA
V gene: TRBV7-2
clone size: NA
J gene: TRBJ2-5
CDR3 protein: CASSDERVLAPQETQYF
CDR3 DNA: TGTGCCAGCAGCGATGAACGGGTGTTAGCCCCCCAAGAGACCCAGTACTTC

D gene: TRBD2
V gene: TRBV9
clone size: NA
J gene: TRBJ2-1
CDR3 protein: CASSVSGLAEYNEQFF
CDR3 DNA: TGTGCCAGCAGCGTATCGGGACTAGCGGAATACAATGAGCAGTTCTTC

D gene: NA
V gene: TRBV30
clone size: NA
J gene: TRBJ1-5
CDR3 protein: CAWIQGNQPQHF
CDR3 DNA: TGTGCCTGGATACAGGGTAATCAGCCCCAGCATTTT

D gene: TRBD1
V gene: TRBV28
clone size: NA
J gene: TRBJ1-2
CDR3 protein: CASRRGLAGYTF
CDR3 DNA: TGTGCCAGCAGAAGGGGGCTGGCTGGCTACACCTTC

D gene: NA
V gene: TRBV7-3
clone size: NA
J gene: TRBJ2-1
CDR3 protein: CASSLRQGGVNEQFF
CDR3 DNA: TGTGCCAGCAGCCTTCGGCAAGGGGGGGTCAATGAGCAGTTCTTC